This TCR beta chain was sequenced in a study of blood T cell repertoires in COVID-19. As for the study in general: The analysed material was cDNA or gDNA that came from T cells, B-cell-depleted T cells, or PBMCs.

Original processing notes: Researchers report that nucleated cell counts were estimated from reference gene primer amplification. Sequencing was performed with immunoSEQ multiplex PCR; in TCRdb, only in-frame clones are kept and a portion is missing. V, J and clone size derive from that table, while D and trimming were established from the DNA sequence. The table records nearly 300,000 clones, 85% to 90% of them present only once. The study recruited people aged roughly 18 to 95 years across some 23 US areas. Exposed study participants had met a COVID-19 case within 2 weeks before entry. V trimming: 6 bases; J trimming: 1 base; junction bases outside the gene matches: 5. Germline V gives CDR1 MRHNA, CDR2 SNTAGT. The CDR3 has 15 amino acids.

This chain joins TRBV6-4 and TRBJ1-1; 10 nucleotides match TRBD1. This TCR came from a woman aged 50 to 60 who had been exposed to COVID-19. The sample comprised PBMCs or T cells enriched from blood (not recorded which). This CDR3 is CASSRDRGGNTEAFF. The DNA of the CDR3 is TGTGCCAGCAGCCGGGACAGGGGTGGGAACACTGAAGCTTTCTTT.